These 20 T cell receptor beta chains share one sample of origin, sequenced in a study of early T cells in non-severe SARS-CoV-2 infection. TCRdb re-called the 5' RACE reads with MiXCR, one entry per CDR3 protein. The table includes 100,000 to 150,000 distinct CDR3 sequences, about 16% detected once. The source material was whole blood. The origin of the receptors is an adult who was a healthcare worker with PCR-confirmed SARS-CoV-2 infection or an uninfected control (not recorded which).

The V and J genes are TRBV9 and TRBJ2-5; 9 bases match TRBD2. CDR1 and CDR2 from the germline V gene are SGDLS and YYNGEE. V was pared by 2 bases and J by 5 bases, with 7 bases of the junction left unmatched. CDR3 length: 15 residues. The CDR3, as DNA: TGTGCCAGCAGCGTTGAGACTAGCGGAGGGGAGACCCAGTACTTC. It codes for CASSVETSGGETQYF.

This clonotype was counted at least ten times. The chain joins TRBV2 to TRBJ2-1; 11 bases map to TRBD2. Germline-derived CDR1 and CDR2 are SNHLY and FYNNEI. This CDR3 contains 15 residues. The junction had 7 bases not matched to a gene; V was cut back by 10 bases and J by 2 bases. As DNA, the CDR3 is TGTGCCACCTCTAGCGGGGGGAGCGCCTACAATGAGCAGTTCTTC. This codes for CATSSGGSAYNEQFF.

This clonotype was found a few times. The V gene is TRBV29-1, the J gene TRBJ1-2; D is ambiguous. Trimming cost V 2 bases and J 3 bases, with 7 bases left between them. Germline lookup yields CDR1 SQVTM and CDR2 ANQGSEA. The CDR3 consists of 12 residues. The CDR3 bases are TGCAGCGTTGAAAAGGCGGACTATGGCTACACCTTC. Amino acids: CSVEKADYGYTF.

This clonotype was observed a handful of times. V and J are TRBV20-1 and TRBJ2-2, with 8 bases lining up with TRBD1. This CDR3 spans 16 amino acids. The ends lost 0 bases at V and 2 bases at J; junction bases unmatched: 5. Germline values: CDR1 DFQATT, CDR2 SNEGSKA (reference sequence). Written as DNA, the CDR3 is TGCAGTGCTAGAGATGCCGGACAGGGAAACACCGGGGAGCTGTTTTTT. It codes for CSARDAGQGNTGELFF.

This chain uses TRBV19 with TRBJ1-5, with 7 bases aligning to TRBD1. Germline V gene lookup returns CDR1 LNHDA and CDR2 SQIVND (reference sequence). The CDR3 runs 15 residues. With 1 base clipped from V and 9 bases from J, the junction kept 9 bases outside the gene matches. The CDR3 DNA reads as TGTGCCAGTAGTATAGGGGACAGCCGGGATGGGCCCCAGCATTTT. Amino acids: CASSIGDSRDGPQHF. The variable domain in full, completed from reference TRBV19 and TRBJ1-5, reads DGGITQSPKYLFRKEGQNVTLSCEQNLNHDAMYWYRQDPGQGLRLIYYSQIVNDFQKGDIAEGYSVSREKKESFPLTVTSAQKNPTAFYLCASSIGDSRDGPQHFGDGTRLSIL.

The V and J genes are TRBV9 and TRBJ2-7; D gene uncertain. Germline lookup yields CDR1 SGDLS and CDR2 YYNGEE. The CDR3 loop spans 11 amino acids. Trimming took 2 bases from V and 6 from J, leaving 6 bases between them. The CDR3 nucleotides read TGTGCCAGCAGCGTTCTCCCCGAGCAGTACTTC. It codes for CASSVLPEQYF.

The CDR3 sequence is CASSRGGVRNTIYF. The DNA of the CDR3 is TGTGCCAGCAGTCGAGGAGGGGTCAGAAACACCATATATTTT. The V gene is TRBV5-6, the J gene TRBJ1-3; a possible D gene is TRBD1 (5 bases). CDR3 length: 14 residues. Germline CDR1 SGHDT, CDR2 YYEEEE. Trimming took off 5 bases at V and 5 bases at J, with 14 bases between the two ends.

This clonotype was seen a single time. This chain joins TRBV5-1 and TRBJ2-3; the D is unclear. V lost 7 bases to trimming and J lost 2 bases, with 11 bases between them. Per the germline V gene, CDR1 is SGHRS and CDR2 is YFSETQ. There are 13 residues in the CDR3. In nucleotides, the CDR3 is TGCGCCAGCCGCGCCATGGACACAGATACGCAGTATTTT. Amino acid sequence: CASRAMDTDTQYF. The whole variable domain, filled in from reference TRBV5-1 and TRBJ2-3, reads KAGVTQTPRYLIKTRGQQVTLSCSPISGHRSVSWYQQTPGQGLQFLFEYFSETQRNKGNFPGRFSGRQFSNSRSEMNVSTLELGDSALYLCASRAMDTDTQYFGPGTRLTVL.

This clonotype was observed many times. This chain joins TRBV6-1 and TRBJ2-5, with TRBD2 as a possible D gene (6 bases). The CDR3 loop spans 13 amino acids. Germline CDR1 and CDR2: MNHNS and SASEGT. V shed 7 bases and J shed 1 base, with 10 bases lying between them. The CDR3 protein is CASTRDSQETQYF. The CDR3 bases are TGTGCCAGCACTCGGGACTCCCAAGAGACCCAGTACTTC.

This clonotype turned up a few times. V and J are TRBV5-1 and TRBJ2-5; D is uncertain. V was pared by 4 bases and J by 0 bases, with 10 bases between. The CDR3 runs 14 residues. The germline gives CDR1 SGHRS, CDR2 YFSETQ. The CDR3 DNA sequence: TGCGCCAGCAGCCTCGCGACGTACCAAGAGACCCAGTACTTC. This gives the protein CASSLATYQETQYF.

A few counts support this clonotype. The chain joins TRBV2 to TRBJ1-3, with a possible D match to TRBD1 (6 bases). The germline V and J ends were trimmed by 1 base and 1 base, with 8 bases remaining between them. The CDR3 spans 15 residues. The germline V gene has CDR1 SNHLY and CDR2 FYNNEI. The CDR3 region is CASSEGRGSGNTIYF. The CDR3 DNA sequence: TGTGCCAGCAGTGAAGGCAGGGGTTCTGGAAACACCATATATTTT.

This clonotype was counted ten times or more. The gene calls are TRBV30 and TRBJ1-6, with D possibly being TRBD1 (5 bases). V shed 3 bases and J shed 5 bases, with 17 bases lying between them. From germline, CDR1 is GTSNPN and CDR2 SVGIG (reference sequence). The CDR3 has 16 amino acids. CDR3 loop: CAWRKRTWGDNSPLHF. Written as DNA, the CDR3 is TGTGCCTGGAGAAAGAGGACCTGGGGCGATAATTCACCCCTCCACTTT. Full variable domain (missing parts from reference TRBV30 and TRBJ1-6): SQTIHQWPATLVQPVGSPLSLECTVEGTSNPNLYWYRQAAGRGLQLLFYSVGIGQISSEVPQNLSASRPQDRQFILSSKKLLLSDSGFYLCAWRKRTWGDNSPLHFGNGTRLTVT.

This clonotype was seen ten or more times. The rearrangement joins TRBV29-1 to TRBJ1-1; no definite D call. The CDR3 runs to 11 residues. The germline CDR1 and CDR2 sequences are SQVTM and ANQGSEA. Trimming removed 6 bases at V and 8 bases at J, with 13 bases between. In DNA, the CDR3 is TGCAGCGTCGAGGACCTCGGAGAAGCTTTCTTT. It specifies CSVEDLGEAFF.

This rearrangement joins TRBV20-1 to TRBJ1-3; no firm D call. Germline assignment: CDR1 DFQATT and CDR2 SNEGSKA (reference sequence). The germline V and J ends were trimmed by 1 base and 0 bases, with 13 bases remaining between them. CDR3 size: 16 residues. The CDR3 sequence: CSARGQPQHSGNTIYF. The CDR3, as DNA: TGCAGTGCTAGAGGTCAGCCACAACACTCTGGAAACACCATATATTTT.

This clonotype was found a few times. V usage is TRBV12-5 and J usage is TRBJ1-4, with 7 bases fitting TRBD1. The CDR3 extends over 13 amino acids. Per germline, CDR1 LGHNT and CDR2 FRNRAP. The V segment lost 7 bases and the J segment 6 bases; nucleotides outside the gene matches: 5. CDR3 residues: CASARQGHEKLFF. The CDR3 DNA is TGTGCTAGTGCGAGACAGGGCCATGAAAAACTGTTTTTT.

This clonotype was recorded many times. This chain connects TRBV20-1 to TRBJ2-1, with D perhaps given as TRBD1 or TRBD2 (5 bases each). The germline gives CDR1 DFQATT, CDR2 SNEGSKA (reference sequence). V lost 6 bases and J lost 7, with 13 bases in between. The CDR3 has 12 residues. Written as DNA, the CDR3 is TGCAGTGCCCAGAGGGGCCATAATGAGCAGTTCTTC. It translates to CSAQRGHNEQFF.

The chain has TRBV19 and TRBJ2-3, with 9 nucleotides matching TRBD2. The trim removed 4 bases at V and 3 bases at J, leaving 2 bases unmatched. The length of the CDR3 is 14 residues. Germline CDR1 LNHDA, CDR2 SQIVND (reference sequence). For the CDR3, the DNA is TGTGCCAGTAGTAACCTAGCGGGAACAGATACGCAGTATTTT. It yields the protein CASSNLAGTDTQYF.

In its sample, this clonotype was seen many times. The CDR3 spells CATSPGGAETQYF. CDR3 sequence (DNA): TGTGCCACCAGTCCCGGGGGCGCGGAGACCCAGTACTTC. The gene calls are TRBV24-1 and TRBJ2-5; D might be TRBD1 or TRBD2, each matching 6 bases. The CDR3 extends over 13 amino acids. CDR1 KGHDR and CDR2 SFDVKD come from the germline V gene. V was pared by 6 bases and J by 5 bases, with 12 bases between.

The V call is TRBV5-4, the J call TRBJ2-5; tentative D call: TRBD2 (5 bases). Deletions cut 3 bases from V and 1 base from J, with 16 bases between. This CDR3 is 16 amino acids long. In germline, CDR1 is SGHNT, CDR2 YYREEE (reference sequence). Here the CDR3 reads CASSSRRSSTQETQYF. The CDR3 nucleotides read TGTGCCAGCAGCTCAAGGAGGTCTTCTACCCAAGAGACCCAGTACTTC.

The chain employs TRBV27 and TRBJ1-2; D gene unclear. The CDR3 runs 15 residues. V was clipped by 6 bases and J by 8 bases, with 22 bases between them. Germline V lookup: CDR1 MNHEY, CDR2 SMNVEV (reference sequence). The CDR3 sequence: CASRPSSIAGRGYTF. CDR3 bases: TGTGCCAGCAGACCCTCCTCAATAGCGGGGAGAGGCTACACCTTC.